These 13 T cell receptor beta chains originate from one sample sequenced in a study of T cell responses to AZD1222 COVID-19 vaccine. Clones were read by immunoSEQ multiplex PCR, and TCRdb kept only the in-frame ones, dropping some. The sample yields more than 75,000 clones, 83% seen once. The source was peripheral blood, collected 28 days after the second AZD1222 dose. The source is an adult who received the AZD1222 COVID-19 vaccine.

V and J are TRBV19 and TRBJ1-5; D is unresolved. Trimming took 5 bases from V and 8 from J, leaving 13 bases between them. CDR1 is LNHDA, CDR2 SQIVND, per germline (reference sequence). The CDR3 sequence is 13 residues long. The CDR3 region is CASSYRIREPQHF. CDR3 DNA sequence: TGTGCCAGTAGTTACAGAATTAGGGAGCCCCAGCATTTT.

The rearrangement uses TRBV11-3 and TRBJ2-7; weak D call: TRBD1 (6 bases). The germline gives CDR1 SGHNT, CDR2 YENEEA. The CDR3 extends over 13 amino acids. Between the trimmed V and J ends, which lost 10 bases and 5 bases, there was a span of 18 bases. This CDR3 reads CANDRDTEHEQYF. The DNA of the CDR3 is TGTGCCAACGATCGGGACACTGAGCACGAGCAGTACTTC. Supplemented by reference TRBV11-3 and TRBJ2-7, the full variable domain reads EAGVVQSPRYKIIEKKQPVAFWCNPISGHNTLYWYLQNLGQGPELLIRYENEEAVDDSQLPKDRFSAERLKGVDSTLKIQPAELGDSAVYLCANDRDTEHEQYFGPGTRLTVT.

This clone was seen more than once but under ten times. The V gene is TRBV11-2, the J gene TRBJ1-4, with D possibly being TRBD1 (5 bases). CDR1 and CDR2 (germline): SGHAT, FQNNGV. V lost 7 bases to trimming and J lost 8 bases, with 20 bases between them. The CDR3 sequence is 15 residues long. CDR3 nucleotides: TGTGCCAGCAACAAGGTCGGGACCGCGGGGGAAAAACTGTTTTTT. This codes for CASNKVGTAGEKLFF.

V usage is TRBV5-4 and J usage is TRBJ2-3; TRBD2 aligns across 7 bases. Germline V gene data show CDR1 as SGHNT and CDR2 as YYREEE (reference sequence). This CDR3 region has 13 residues. The V segment lost 2 bases and the J segment 10 bases; nucleotides outside the gene matches: 7. The CDR3: CASSLTGGLAQYF. As DNA, the CDR3 is TGTGCCAGCAGCTTAACGGGAGGTCTTGCGCAGTATTTT.

This clone has only a few counts. This chain links TRBV10-3 with TRBJ1-2, with unresolved D. The V end was cut by 10 bases, the J end by 8 bases, with 14 bases between. Looked up from germline, CDR1 is ENHRY and CDR2 is SYGVKD. The CDR3 runs to 11 residues. The CDR3 coding sequence is TGTGCCACCAGAGGGAGTGGCGGCTACACCTTC. Protein: CATRGSGGYTF.

This clone has only a few counts. The gene calls are TRBV11-2 and TRBJ2-1, with 8 nucleotides matching TRBD2. V shed 6 bases, J shed 4 bases, and the junction held 17 bases outside the gene matches. The germline V gene has CDR1 SGHAT and CDR2 FQNNGV. The CDR3 consists of 18 residues. In DNA form, the CDR3 reads TGTGCCAGCAGACATCTAGTCCGGACGGGAGGGAGATACAATGAGCAGTTCTTC. Amino acid sequence: CASRHLVRTGGRYNEQFF.

The J gene is TRBJ1-2, the V gene TRBV7-9; D may be TRBD1 (5 bases). Germline V gene data show CDR1 as SEHNR and CDR2 as FQNEAQ (reference sequence). Deletions cut 5 bases from V and 6 bases from J, with 25 bases between. This CDR3 is 17 amino acids long. CDR3 sequence: CASSPTRVGPPFHGYTF. Here the CDR3 DNA reads TGTGCCAGCAGCCCGACCCGGGTGGGACCTCCATTTCATGGCTACACCTTC.

The CDR3: CASSVGHMGYEQYF. For the CDR3, the DNA is TGTGCCAGCAGCGTGGGACACATGGGCTACGAGCAGTACTTC. The chain joins TRBV9 to TRBJ2-7, with a tentative D call TRBD1 (6 bases). Trimming stripped 2 bases from V and 3 bases from J, with 12 bases between. Germline CDR1 reads SGDLS; CDR2 reads YYNGEE. The CDR3 extends over 14 amino acids.

This chain connects TRBV28 to TRBJ2-1, with TRBD2 identical over 7 bases. The junction had 15 bases not matched to a gene; V was cut back by 8 bases and J by 5 bases. The CDR3 length is 16 residues. The germline CDR1 and CDR2 sequences are MDHEN and SYDVKM. The CDR3 sequence is CASHSIVASGNNEQFF. The CDR3 DNA reads TGTGCCAGCCACTCGATCGTGGCTAGCGGAAACAATGAGCAGTTCTTC.

This chain joins TRBV28 and TRBJ2-2; the match to TRBD1 covers 10 bases. J gave up 5 bases and V 5 bases, and 14 bases lay outside the gene matches. The CDR3 is made up of 18 amino acids. Germline-derived CDR1 and CDR2 are MDHEN and SYDVKM. The CDR3 DNA is TGTGCCAGCAGTCCCGGGACAGGGGTCCCACATTCGACCGGGGAGCTGTTTTTT. Its translation: CASSPGTGVPHSTGELFF. The whole variable domain, filled in from reference TRBV28 and TRBJ2-2, reads DVKVTQSSRYLVKRTGEKVFLECVQDMDHENMFWYRQDPGLGLRLIYFSYDVKMKEKGDIPEGYSVSREKKERFSLILESASTNQTSMYLCASSPGTGVPHSTGELFFGEGSRLTVL.

V gene TRBV18 combines with J gene TRBJ1-5; no firm D call. The CDR3 extends over 15 amino acids. Germline CDR1 reads KGHSH; CDR2 reads LQKENI. The V and J ends lost 0 bases and 3 bases respectively, with 9 bases between them. CDR3 region: CASSPPRLNNQPQHF. CDR3 DNA: TGTGCCAGCTCACCACCTCGCCTTAACAATCAGCCCCAGCATTTT.

The chain recombines TRBV27 with TRBJ1-2, with 7 bases fitting TRBD1. CDR1 is MNHEY and CDR2 is SMNVEV in the germline V gene (reference sequence). After removal of 1 base from V and 4 bases from J, the junction contained 3 bases not matched to a gene. This CDR3 contains 14 residues. CDR3 in DNA: TGTGCCAGCAGTTTATTATCAGGGGGCTATGGCTACACCTTC. Its protein is CASSLLSGGYGYTF.

This clone was counted a single time. The V and J genes are TRBV19 and TRBJ2-1, with 15 positions matching TRBD2. CDR3 length equals 18 residues. Germline CDR1 is LNHDA and CDR2 is SQIVND (reference sequence). V lost 6 bases to trimming and J lost 0 bases; unmatched junction nucleotides: 6. The CDR3 coding sequence is TGTGCCAGTAGGGGACTAGCGGGAGGACCGAGCTCCTACAATGAGCAGTTCTTC. Translating it yields CASRGLAGGPSSYNEQFF.